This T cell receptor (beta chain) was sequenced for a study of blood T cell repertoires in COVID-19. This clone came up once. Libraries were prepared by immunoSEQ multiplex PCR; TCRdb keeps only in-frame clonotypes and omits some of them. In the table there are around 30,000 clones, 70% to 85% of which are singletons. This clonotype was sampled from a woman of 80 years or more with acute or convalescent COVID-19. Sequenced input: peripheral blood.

The DNA of the CDR3 is TGCGCCAGCAGCCAAGCCAGGGGACCGACGGATACGCAGTATTTT. Translated, it gives CASSQARGPTDTQYF. The chain combines TRBV4-3 with TRBJ2-3; tentatively, D is TRBD1 (6 bases). The V gene's germline CDR1 is LGHNA and CDR2 YSLEER. CDR3 length: 15 residues. Trimming pared 1 base from V and 6 bases from J, leaving 14 bases between.